This is a list of T cell receptor beta chains from one sample in a study of blood T cell repertoires in COVID-19. Produced via immunoSEQ multiplex PCR; TCRdb's table is partial and in-frame only. In the table there are tens of thousands of clones, approximately 75% of which are singletons. What was sequenced was peripheral blood. These receptors were taken from a woman aged 45-65 years with acute or convalescent COVID-19. Both conserved end residues are part of each CDR3. D genes are given only for firm matches. Some rows mark clone size as missing; the rest say once, few, many or name a class of expanded clone.

abundance	d_gene	v_gene	j_gene	CDR3nt	CDR3aa
-	TRBD1	TRBV2	TRBJ1-5	TGTGCCAGCAGTAGGGACAGGGGAAACAATCAGCCCCAGCATTTT	CASSRDRGNNQPQHF
-	TRBD1	TRBV5-1	TRBJ1-4	TGCGCCAGCAGCCTCGGACAGGGCCGAGGAAATGAAAAACTGTTTTTT	CASSLGQGRGNEKLFF
few	-	TRBV10-1	TRBJ1-2	TGCGCCAGCAGTGAGTCGGAGGCCCGGGCATATGGCTACACCTTC	CASSESEARAYGYTF
few	-	TRBV9	TRBJ2-2	TGTGCCAGCAGCGTTAGCGGCGGGGCCTTGGCTGGGGAGCTGTTTTTT	CASSVSGGALAGELFF
-	TRBD1	TRBV4-2	TRBJ2-1	TGTGCCAGCAGCCATCGACAGGGTGGCGAGCAGTTCTTC	CASSHRQGGEQFF
few	-	TRBV29-1	TRBJ1-2	TGCAGCGTTGAGCGTCAGACGGGTGGCTACACCTTC	CSVERQTGGYTF
-	TRBD1	TRBV5-5	TRBJ2-5	TGTGCCAGCAGCTTGGGGACAGGGTCTTCGGAGACCCAGTACTTC	CASSLGTGSSETQYF
many	TRBD1	TRBV5-1	TRBJ2-1	TGCGCCAGCAGCACGGAGGGACAGGGGGACGGCAATGAGCAGTTCTTC	CASSTEGQGDGNEQFF
-	-	TRBV5-6	TRBJ2-2	TGTGCCAGCAGCTTGGGGGTCTTGAGCGCCGGGGAGCTGTTTTTT	CASSLGVLSAGELFF
-	-	TRBV30	TRBJ1-3	TGTGCCTGGAGTGTCTCCGGACAGTTCTCTGGAAACACCATATATTTT	CAWSVSGQFSGNTIYF
-	TRBD1	TRBV4-1	TRBJ2-2	TGCGCCAGCAGCCAACAACAGGGGAAGGCCGGGGAGCTGTTTTTT	CASSQQQGKAGELFF
-	-	TRBV29-1	TRBJ1-2	TGCAGCGTTGAAGGGTACGGTAACTATGGCTACACCTTC	CSVEGYGNYGYTF
-	-	TRBV6-4	TRBJ1-6	TGTGCCAGCAGTGCAGGGTTTAATTCACCCCTCCACTTT	CASSAGFNSPLHF
-	-	TRBV18	TRBJ2-7	TGTGCCAGCTCCACACCCGGGACTGCGGGGGAGCAGTACTTC	CASSTPGTAGEQYF
once	-	TRBV7-2	TRBJ1-4	TGTGCCAGCAGCTTGTGGGGGGAACTGTTTTTT	CASSLWGELFF
-	TRBD1	TRBV6-6	TRBJ1-1	TGTGCCAGCAGTCCCACGAAGGGGACAGGGTCGTGGGACACTGAAGCTTTCTTT	CASSPTKGTGSWDTEAFF
-	-	TRBV7-8	TRBJ2-1	TGTGCCAGCAGCCCCCGGGGTCAGGCCTACAATGAGCAGTTCTTC	CASSPRGQAYNEQFF
-	-	TRBV7-3	TRBJ2-1	TGTGCCAGCAGCTTAACAGCGGGCGGATATGAGCAGTTCTTC	CASSLTAGGYEQFF
-	-	TRBV4-1	TRBJ2-7	TGCGCCAGCAGCCAAGATAGTTCCTACGAGCAGTACTTC	CASSQDSSYEQYF
-	-	TRBV18	TRBJ1-1	TGTGCCAGCTCACCACAAACTCATGGGGGGGGAGTGAAGAACACTGAAGCTTTCTTT	CASSPQTHGGGVKNTEAFF
-	TRBD1	TRBV20-1	TRBJ1-2	TGCAGTGCTAGTCGACAGGGGGATGGCTACACCTTC	CSASRQGDGYTF
-	-	TRBV6-5	TRBJ2-3	TGTGCCAGCAGTTACGCCGGGAAATCTGATCAGTATTTT	CASSYAGKSDQYF
-	-	TRBV27	TRBJ2-3	TGTGCCAGCAGTGCCACCGCCAGGACAGATACGCAGTATTTT	CASSATARTDTQYF
-	TRBD1	TRBV5-1	TRBJ1-1	TGCGCCAGCAGCCCCGGGACAGGGAACACTGAAGCTTTCTTT	CASSPGTGNTEAFF
-	-	TRBV9	TRBJ2-3	TGTGCCAGCAGCCCCTTTACTAGAAACACAGATACGCAGTATTTT	CASSPFTRNTDTQYF
few	-	TRBV12-3/TRBV12-4	TRBJ2-1	TGTGCCAGCGGGCCTGGACACCAGAATGAGCAGTTCTTC	CASGPGHQNEQFF
-	TRBD1	TRBV5-4	TRBJ2-1	TGTGCCAGCAGCATATCCGGGACAGGGATGAATGAGCAGTTCTTC	CASSISGTGMNEQFF
-	TRBD1	TRBV13	TRBJ2-3	TGTGCCAGCAGCTACGGGACAGTCACAGATACGCAGTATTTT	CASSYGTVTDTQYF
few	-	TRBV5-6	TRBJ1-1	TGTGCCAGCAGCCGGGGGATCGAGGGGACTGAAGCTTTCTTT	CASSRGIEGTEAFF
-	TRBD1	TRBV28	TRBJ1-2	TGTGCCAGCAGCCTTCAACCGGGACAGGGGAACTATGGCTACACCTTC	CASSLQPGQGNYGYTF
-	TRBD1	TRBV4-1	TRBJ2-5	TGCGCCAGCAGCCAAGGAGGGGGCGATATGAAGACCCAGTACTTC	CASSQGGGDMKTQYF
-	TRBD1	TRBV28	TRBJ1-1	TGTGCCAGCAGTCCGGTGCAGGGGGAGCTCACTGAAGCTTTCTTT	CASSPVQGELTEAFF
-	TRBD1	TRBV11-1	TRBJ2-3	TGTGCCAGCAGCTCCCCGACAGGGAATACGCAGTATTTT	CASSSPTGNTQYF
once	-	TRBV13	TRBJ1-1	TGTGCCAGCAGCGAAACGGACACTGAAGCTTTCTTT	CASSETDTEAFF
-	TRBD1	TRBV28	TRBJ2-3	TGTGCCAGCAGTTTGAGTGGTGGGGACAGACAAACAGATACGCAGTATTTT	CASSLSGGDRQTDTQYF
once	-	TRBV11-1	TRBJ2-6	TGTGCCAGCAGCTTAGACGGCAGGTGGGCCAACGTCCTGACTTTC	CASSLDGRWANVLTF